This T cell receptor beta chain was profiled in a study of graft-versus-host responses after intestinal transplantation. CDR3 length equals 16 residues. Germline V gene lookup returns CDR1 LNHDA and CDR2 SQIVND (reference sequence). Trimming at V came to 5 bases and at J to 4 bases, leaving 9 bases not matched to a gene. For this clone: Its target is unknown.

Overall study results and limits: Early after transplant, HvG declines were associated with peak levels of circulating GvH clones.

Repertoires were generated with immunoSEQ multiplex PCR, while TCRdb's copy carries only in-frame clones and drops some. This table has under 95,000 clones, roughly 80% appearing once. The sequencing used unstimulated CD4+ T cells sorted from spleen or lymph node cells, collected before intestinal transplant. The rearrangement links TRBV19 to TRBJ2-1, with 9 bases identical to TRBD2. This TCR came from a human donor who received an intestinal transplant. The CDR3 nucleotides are TGTGCCAGTAGTCCCCGTACTAGCGGGTTTTACAATGAGCAGTTCTTC. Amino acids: CASSPRTSGFYNEQFF.